This T cell receptor (beta chain) was recorded in a study of blood T cell repertoires in COVID-19. Study summary: Acute and convalescent COVID-19 samples came from the United States, Italy and Spain. The cDNA or gDNA used as material had been derived from T cells, B-cell-depleted T cells, or PBMCs.

Study processing details: Amplified reference gene primers provided the basis for estimating nucleated cell counts. The method was immunoSEQ multiplex PCR; TCRdb's version includes in-frame clones alone and lacks a portion of them. That table furnishes V, J and clone size, whereas the DNA furnished D and trimming. The data hold under 85,000 clones, with about three quarters observed a single time. The CDR3 has 15 amino acids. Germline CDR1 SEHNR, CDR2 FQNEAQ (reference sequence). V lost 5 bases and J 5 bases, leaving 15 bases between the germline ends. The sequencing input was peripheral blood. J is TRBJ2-2 and V is TRBV7-9, with D unclear. This TCR was recovered from a man older than 75 with acute or convalescent COVID-19. CDR3 sequence reads: CASSPWYSSTGELFF. The CDR3 nucleotides read TGTGCCAGCAGCCCTTGGTACAGCTCTACCGGGGAGCTGTTTTTT.